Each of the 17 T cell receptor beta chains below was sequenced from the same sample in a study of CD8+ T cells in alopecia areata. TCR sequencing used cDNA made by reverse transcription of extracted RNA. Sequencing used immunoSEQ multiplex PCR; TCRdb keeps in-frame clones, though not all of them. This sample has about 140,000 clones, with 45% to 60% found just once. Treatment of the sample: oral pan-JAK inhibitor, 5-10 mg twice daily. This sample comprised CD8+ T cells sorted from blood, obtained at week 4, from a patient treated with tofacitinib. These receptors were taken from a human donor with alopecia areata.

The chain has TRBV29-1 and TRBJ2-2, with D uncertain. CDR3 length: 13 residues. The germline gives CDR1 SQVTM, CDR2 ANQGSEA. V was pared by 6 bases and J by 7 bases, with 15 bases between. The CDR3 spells CSVVLDYRGELFF. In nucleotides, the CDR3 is TGCAGCGTCGTCCTGGATTACCGCGGGGAGCTGTTTTTT.

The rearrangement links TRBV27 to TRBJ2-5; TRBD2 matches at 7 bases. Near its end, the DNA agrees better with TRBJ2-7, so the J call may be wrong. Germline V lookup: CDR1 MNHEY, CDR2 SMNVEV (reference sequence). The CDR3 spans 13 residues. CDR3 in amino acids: CATGGGDGYEQYF. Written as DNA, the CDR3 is TGTGCCACGGGGGGAGGCGATGGTTACGAGCAGTACTTC.

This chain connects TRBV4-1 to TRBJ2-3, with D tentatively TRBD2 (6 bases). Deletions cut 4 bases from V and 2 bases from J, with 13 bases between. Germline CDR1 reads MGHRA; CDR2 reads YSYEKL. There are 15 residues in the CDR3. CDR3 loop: CASSPIGGFTDTQYF. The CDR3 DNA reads TGCGCCAGCAGCCCCATCGGGGGTTTCACAGATACGCAGTATTTT.

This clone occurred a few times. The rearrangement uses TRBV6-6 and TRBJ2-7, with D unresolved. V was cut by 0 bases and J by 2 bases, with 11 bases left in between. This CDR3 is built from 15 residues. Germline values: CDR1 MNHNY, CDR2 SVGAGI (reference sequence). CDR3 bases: TGTGCCAGCAGTTACTCGATGGGCGGAGCCTACGAGCAGTACTTC. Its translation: CASSYSMGGAYEQYF.

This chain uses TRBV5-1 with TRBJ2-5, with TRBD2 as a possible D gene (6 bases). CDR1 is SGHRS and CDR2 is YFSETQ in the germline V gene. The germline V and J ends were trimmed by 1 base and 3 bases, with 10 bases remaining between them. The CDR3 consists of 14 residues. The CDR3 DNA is TGCGCCAGCAGCTTGTTGGGCGGGAAAGAGACCCAGTACTTC. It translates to CASSLLGGKETQYF.

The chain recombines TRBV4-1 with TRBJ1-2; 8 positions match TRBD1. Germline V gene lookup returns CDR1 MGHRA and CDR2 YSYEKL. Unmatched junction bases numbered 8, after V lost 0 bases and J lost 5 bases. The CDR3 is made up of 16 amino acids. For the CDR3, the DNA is TGCGCCAGCAGCCAAGATGGTGCAGGGGGCCGGTATGGCTACACCTTC. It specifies CASSQDGAGGRYGYTF.

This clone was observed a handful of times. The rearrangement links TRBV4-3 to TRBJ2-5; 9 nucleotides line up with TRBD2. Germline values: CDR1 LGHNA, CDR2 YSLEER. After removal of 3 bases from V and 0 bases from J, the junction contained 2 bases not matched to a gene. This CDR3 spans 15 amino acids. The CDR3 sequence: CASSQVAGDQETQYF. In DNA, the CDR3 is TGCGCCAGCAGCCAGGTAGCGGGGGACCAAGAGACCCAGTACTTC.

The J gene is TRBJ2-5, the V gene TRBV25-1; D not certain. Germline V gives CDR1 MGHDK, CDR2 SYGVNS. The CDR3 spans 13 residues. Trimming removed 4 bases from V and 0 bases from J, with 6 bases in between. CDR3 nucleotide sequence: TGTGCCAGCAGTGGATACTACCAAGAGACCCAGTACTTC. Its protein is CASSGYYQETQYF.

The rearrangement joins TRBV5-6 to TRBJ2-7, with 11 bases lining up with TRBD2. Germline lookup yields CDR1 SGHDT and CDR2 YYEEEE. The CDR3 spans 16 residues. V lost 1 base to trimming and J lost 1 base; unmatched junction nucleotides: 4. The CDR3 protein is CASSLLGLAVSYEQYF. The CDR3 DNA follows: TGTGCCAGCAGCTTGTTGGGACTAGCGGTTTCCTACGAGCAGTACTTC.

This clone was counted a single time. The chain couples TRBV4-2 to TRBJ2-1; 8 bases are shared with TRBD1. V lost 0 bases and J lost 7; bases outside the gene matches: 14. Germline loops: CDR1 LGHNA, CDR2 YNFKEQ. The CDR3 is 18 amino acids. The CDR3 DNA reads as TGTGCCAGCAGCCAAGATGAGGTGGTGCCAGGGGGCTGGAATGAGCAGTTCTTC. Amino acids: CASSQDEVVPGGWNEQFF.

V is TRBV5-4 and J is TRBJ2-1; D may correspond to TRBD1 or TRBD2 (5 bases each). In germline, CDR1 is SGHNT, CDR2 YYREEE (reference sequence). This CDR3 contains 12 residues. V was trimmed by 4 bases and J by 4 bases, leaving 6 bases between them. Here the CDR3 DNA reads TGTGCCAGCAGCGAGGGGTACAATGAGCAGTTCTTC. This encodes CASSEGYNEQFF.

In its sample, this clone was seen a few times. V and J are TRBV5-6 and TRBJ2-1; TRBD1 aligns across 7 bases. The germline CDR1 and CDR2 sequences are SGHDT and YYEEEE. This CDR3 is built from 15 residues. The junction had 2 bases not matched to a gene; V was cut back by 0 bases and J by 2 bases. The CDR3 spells CASSLGQGAYNEQFF. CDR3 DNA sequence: TGTGCCAGCAGCTTGGGCCAGGGGGCCTACAATGAGCAGTTCTTC.

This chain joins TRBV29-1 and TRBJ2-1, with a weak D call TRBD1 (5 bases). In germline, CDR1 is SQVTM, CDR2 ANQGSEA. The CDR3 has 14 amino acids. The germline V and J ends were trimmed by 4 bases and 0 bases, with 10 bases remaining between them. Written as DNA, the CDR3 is TGCAGCGTTGGGCATGACAGCTCCTACAATGAGCAGTTCTTC. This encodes CSVGHDSSYNEQFF.

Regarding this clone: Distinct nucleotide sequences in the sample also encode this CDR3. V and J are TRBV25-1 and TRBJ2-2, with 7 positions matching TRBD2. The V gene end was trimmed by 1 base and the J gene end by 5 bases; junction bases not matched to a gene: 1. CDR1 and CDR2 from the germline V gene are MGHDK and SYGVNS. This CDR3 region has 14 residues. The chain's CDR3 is CASSESGGTGELFF. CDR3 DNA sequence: TGTGCCAGCAGTGAATCGGGAGGTACCGGGGAGCTGTTTTTT.

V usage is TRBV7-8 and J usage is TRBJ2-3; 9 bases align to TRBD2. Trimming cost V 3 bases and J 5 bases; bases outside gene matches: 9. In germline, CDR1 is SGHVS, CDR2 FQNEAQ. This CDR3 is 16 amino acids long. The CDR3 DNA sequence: TGTGCCAGCAGCTTGTTGATAGCGGGGGCGAAAGATACGCAGTATTTT. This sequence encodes CASSLLIAGAKDTQYF. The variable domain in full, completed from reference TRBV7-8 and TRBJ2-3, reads GAGVSQSPRYKVAKRGQDVALRCDPISGHVSLFWYQQALGQGPEFLTYFQNEAQLDKSGLPSDRFFAERPEGSVSTLKIQRTQQEDSAVYLCASSLLIAGAKDTQYFGPGTRLTVL.

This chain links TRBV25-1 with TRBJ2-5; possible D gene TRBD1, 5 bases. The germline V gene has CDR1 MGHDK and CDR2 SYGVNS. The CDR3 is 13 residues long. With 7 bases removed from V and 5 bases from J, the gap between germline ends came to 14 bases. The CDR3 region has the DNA TGTGCCAGCAATCAGGGTCTTGGGGAGACCCAGTACTTC. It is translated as CASNQGLGETQYF.

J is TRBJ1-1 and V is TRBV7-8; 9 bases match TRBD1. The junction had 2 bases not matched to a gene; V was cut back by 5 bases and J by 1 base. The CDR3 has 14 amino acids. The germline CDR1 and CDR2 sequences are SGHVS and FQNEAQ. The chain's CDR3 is CASSVGQGNTEAFF. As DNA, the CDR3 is TGTGCCAGCAGCGTGGGACAGGGGAACACTGAAGCTTTCTTT. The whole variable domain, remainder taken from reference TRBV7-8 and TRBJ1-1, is GAGVSQSPRYKVAKRGQDVALRCDPISGHVSLFWYQQALGQGPEFLTYFQNEAQLDKSGLPSDRFFAERPEGSVSTLKIQRTQQEDSAVYLCASSVGQGNTEAFFGQGTRLTVV.